Shown below are 10 T cell receptor beta chains from a single sample sequenced in a study of T-cell reconstitution after alpha-beta-depleted transplantation in children. A library of TCRbeta sequences, prepared with unique molecular identifiers, was generated. Via MiXCR, TCRdb re-called the PCR reads, giving one row per CDR3 protein. The top ten hold roughly 13% of the sample, which has under 750,000 distinct CDR3 sequences, under 25% seen once. The sample in question was PBMCs, mostly from graft donor cells, obtained 360 days after TCRalphabeta/CD19-depleted stem cell transplant. The receptors derive from a boy in the first two years of life who had a stem cell transplant for acute myeloid leukemia, so the T cells may come from the graft donor.

This clonotype was seen many times. This chain connects TRBV11-2 to TRBJ1-6; maybe TRBD1 (5 bases). Trimming removed 0 bases from V and 0 bases from J, with 9 bases in between. Germline assignment: CDR1 SGHAT and CDR2 FQNNGV. The CDR3 totals 17 residues. The CDR3 is CASSLEGESSYNSPLHF. As DNA, the CDR3 is TGTGCCAGCAGCTTAGAAGGGGAAAGCTCCTATAATTCACCCCTCCACTTT.

This clonotype has ten or more counts. This chain joins TRBV20-1 and TRBJ2-1; 7 nucleotides align to TRBD1. Germline V gene data show CDR1 as DFQATT and CDR2 as SNEGSKA (reference sequence). This CDR3 spans 13 amino acids. V shed 7 bases, J shed 2 bases, and the junction held 5 bases outside the gene matches. The CDR3 DNA reads TGCAGTGTTGGACAGGAGGCCTACAATGAGCAGTTCTTC. It translates to CSVGQEAYNEQFF.

The rearrangement uses TRBV5-1 and TRBJ2-1; 7 bases map to TRBD1. Germline V gene data show CDR1 as SGHRS and CDR2 as YFSETQ. V shed 0 bases, J shed 5 bases, and the junction held 14 bases outside the gene matches. The CDR3 runs to 18 residues. CDR3 loop: CASSLGEFSGTVNNEQFF. The CDR3 region has the DNA TGCGCCAGCAGCTTGGGGGAATTCTCCGGGACAGTTAACAATGAGCAGTTCTTC.

The J gene is TRBJ2-3, the V gene TRBV5-5, with 9 bases fitting TRBD2. The CDR3 is 16 amino acids. CDR1 SGHKS and CDR2 YYEKEE come from the germline V gene (reference sequence). J lost 5 bases, V lost 6 bases, and 13 bases had no gene match. CDR3 residues: CASIVIAGALVDTQYF. As DNA, the CDR3 is TGTGCCAGCATCGTAATAGCGGGGGCGCTGGTAGATACGCAGTATTTT.

This clonotype was counted only a few times. The chain combines TRBV15 with TRBJ2-3; D is possibly TRBD2 (6 bases). The germline V and J ends were trimmed by 3 bases and 2 bases, with 15 bases remaining between them. This CDR3 is 16 amino acids long. Germline loops: CDR1 LNHNV, CDR2 YYDKDF (reference sequence). The CDR3 coding sequence is TGTGCCACCAGCAGGGAGGTGGCGGGGACCACAGATACGCAGTATTTT. Amino acid sequence: CATSREVAGTTDTQYF.

This clonotype was observed a few times. The chain combines TRBV12-3 or TRBV12-4 with TRBJ2-7; 11 nucleotides match TRBD1. The ends lost 5 bases at V and 6 bases at J; junction bases unmatched: 6. This CDR3 region has 14 residues. The CDR3, as DNA: TGTGCCAGCAGTCTGGGACAGGGGGTGGGCGAGCAGTACTTC. This gives the protein CASSLGQGVGEQYF.

The chain couples TRBV12-3 or TRBV12-4 to TRBJ1-5; D is undetermined. V lost 3 bases and J 6 bases, leaving 12 bases between the germline ends. The CDR3 extends over 14 amino acids. In DNA, the CDR3 is TGTGCCAGCAGTTTCCGGCCGGTAGGTCAGCCCCAGCATTTT. Protein product: CASSFRPVGQPQHF.

The gene calls are TRBV19 and TRBJ1-1; D not resolved. Germline CDR1 reads LNHDA; CDR2 reads SQIVND (reference sequence). V was shortened by 4 bases and J by 4 bases, with 13 bases between the two germline ends. This CDR3 region has 14 residues. CDR3 nucleotides: TGTGCCAGTAGTACCTTGGGAAGGCTCACTGAAGCTTTCTTT. Encoded protein: CASSTLGRLTEAFF.

This clonotype was observed many times. The chain couples TRBV9 to TRBJ2-1, with 8 bases identical to TRBD2. Germline CDR1 and CDR2: SGDLS and YYNGEE. The trim removed 2 bases at V and 0 bases at J, leaving 7 bases unmatched. The CDR3 is 17 residues long. The DNA for the CDR3 is TGTGCCAGCAGCGTCCGACCGACTAGCGACTCCTACAATGAGCAGTTCTTC. It encodes CASSVRPTSDSYNEQFF.

This clonotype has at least ten counts. This chain connects TRBV29-1 to TRBJ2-5; D is tentatively TRBD1 or TRBD2 (5 bases each). Germline V gene sequence: CDR1 SQVTM, CDR2 ANQGSEA. V was cut by 7 bases and J by 5 bases, with 17 bases left in between. This CDR3 is built from 13 residues. The CDR3 nucleotides read TGCAGCGCGGGACGCGGTGGGAGTGAGACCCAGTACTTC. Protein sequence: CSAGRGGSETQYF.